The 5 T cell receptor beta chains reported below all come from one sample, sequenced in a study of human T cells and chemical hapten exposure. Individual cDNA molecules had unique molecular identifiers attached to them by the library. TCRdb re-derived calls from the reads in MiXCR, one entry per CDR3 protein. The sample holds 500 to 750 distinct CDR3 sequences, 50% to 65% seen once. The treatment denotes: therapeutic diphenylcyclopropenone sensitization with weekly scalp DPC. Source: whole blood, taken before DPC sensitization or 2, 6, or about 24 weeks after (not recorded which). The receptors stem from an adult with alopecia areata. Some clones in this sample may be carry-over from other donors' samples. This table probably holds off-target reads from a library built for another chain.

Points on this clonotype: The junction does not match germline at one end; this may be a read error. CDR3 in DNA: TGTGCTAGCAGCTTAGAACAGAACACTGAAGCTTTCTTT. Translated: CASSLEQNTEAFF. V gene TRBV7-7 combines with J gene TRBJ1-1; no reliable D call. The CDR3 has 13 amino acids. Germline V gives CDR1 SSHAT, CDR2 FNYEAQ (reference sequence).

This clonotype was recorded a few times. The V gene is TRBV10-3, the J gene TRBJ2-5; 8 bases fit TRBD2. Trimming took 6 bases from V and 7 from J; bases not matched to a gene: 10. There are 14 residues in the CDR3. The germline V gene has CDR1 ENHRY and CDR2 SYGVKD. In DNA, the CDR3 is TGTGCCATCAGCCCGGGACTAGGGAAGGGGACCCAGTACTTC. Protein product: CAISPGLGKGTQYF.

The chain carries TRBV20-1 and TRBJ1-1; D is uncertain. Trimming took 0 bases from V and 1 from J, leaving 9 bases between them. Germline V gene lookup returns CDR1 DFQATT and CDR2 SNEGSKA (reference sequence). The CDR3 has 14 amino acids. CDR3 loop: CSARDFMGNTEAFF. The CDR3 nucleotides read TGCAGTGCTAGAGATTTTATGGGGAACACTGAAGCTTTCTTT.

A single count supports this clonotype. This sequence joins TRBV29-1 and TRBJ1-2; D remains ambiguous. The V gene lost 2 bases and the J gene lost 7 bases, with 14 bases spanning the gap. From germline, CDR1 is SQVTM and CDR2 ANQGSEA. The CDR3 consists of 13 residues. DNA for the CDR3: TGCAGCGTTGAAATCGCCCCGGTCAGTGGCTACACCTTC. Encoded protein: CSVEIAPVSGYTF.

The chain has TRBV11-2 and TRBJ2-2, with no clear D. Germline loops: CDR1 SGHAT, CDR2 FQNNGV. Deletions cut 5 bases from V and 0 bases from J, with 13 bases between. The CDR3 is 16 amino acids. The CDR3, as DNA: TGTGCCAGCAGCCGACGTGTGGCCGCGAACACCGGGGAGCTGTTTTTT. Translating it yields CASSRRVAANTGELFF.